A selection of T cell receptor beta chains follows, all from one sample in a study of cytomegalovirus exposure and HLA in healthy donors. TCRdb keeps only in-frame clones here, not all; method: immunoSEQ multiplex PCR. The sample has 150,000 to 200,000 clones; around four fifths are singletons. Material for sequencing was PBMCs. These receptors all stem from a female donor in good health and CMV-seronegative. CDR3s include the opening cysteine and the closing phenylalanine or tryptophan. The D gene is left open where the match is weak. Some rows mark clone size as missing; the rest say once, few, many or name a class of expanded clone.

CDR3 protein: CAFSGGGSSYEQYF
CDR3 DNA: TGTGCCTTTTCGGGGGGCGGGAGTAGCTACGAGCAGTACTTC
J gene: TRBJ2-7
V gene: TRBV30
D gene: .
clone size: .

CDR3 protein: CATSRDRAGGPDTQYF
CDR3 DNA: TGTGCCACCAGCAGAGATCGAGCGGGAGGGCCAGATACGCAGTATTTT
J gene: TRBJ2-3
V gene: TRBV15
D gene: TRBD2
clone size: .

CDR3 protein: CASSLVAGNTEAFF
CDR3 DNA: TGCGCCAGCAGCTTGGTTGCAGGGAACACTGAAGCTTTCTTT
J gene: TRBJ1-1
V gene: TRBV5-1
D gene: .
clone size: few

CDR3 protein: CASRNSPGTGNEQFF
CDR3 DNA: TGTGCCAGCAGGAATTCTCCCGGGACTGGAAATGAGCAGTTCTTC
J gene: TRBJ2-1
V gene: TRBV4-2
D gene: .
clone size: .

CDR3 protein: CASSQTSGAGAFF
CDR3 DNA: TGTGCCAGCAGCCAGACCTCAGGGGCCGGGGCTTTCTTT
J gene: TRBJ1-1
V gene: TRBV9
D gene: .
clone size: .

CDR3 protein: CASNTGNSPLHF
CDR3 DNA: TGTGCCAGCAATACAGGAAATTCACCCCTCCACTTT
J gene: TRBJ1-6
V gene: TRBV7-6
D gene: .
clone size: .

CDR3 protein: CASSRALNTEAFF
CDR3 DNA: TGTGCCAGCAGCAGAGCGTTGAACACTGAAGCTTTCTTT
J gene: TRBJ1-1
V gene: TRBV9
D gene: .
clone size: .

CDR3 protein: CASSQVAGGPADTQYF
CDR3 DNA: TGCGCCAGCAGCCAAGTGGCGGGAGGACCCGCAGATACGCAGTATTTT
J gene: TRBJ2-3
V gene: TRBV4-1
D gene: TRBD2
clone size: .

CDR3 protein: CASSYSRWNTGELFF
CDR3 DNA: TGTGCCAGCAGTTACTCTAGATGGAACACCGGGGAGCTGTTTTTT
J gene: TRBJ2-2
V gene: TRBV6-5
D gene: .
clone size: .

CDR3 protein: CASSYTLDRSDEQFF
CDR3 DNA: TGTGCCAGCAGTTACACCTTGGACAGGTCGGATGAGCAGTTCTTC
J gene: TRBJ2-1
V gene: TRBV6-5
D gene: TRBD1
clone size: .

CDR3 protein: CASRLGGSSYNEQFF
CDR3 DNA: TGTGCCAGCAGGCTAGGGGGAAGCTCCTACAATGAGCAGTTCTTC
J gene: TRBJ2-1
V gene: TRBV28
D gene: .
clone size: .

CDR3 protein: CASRRDRAPNTGELFF
CDR3 DNA: TGCGCCAGCAGAAGGGACAGGGCCCCGAACACCGGGGAGCTGTTTTTT
J gene: TRBJ2-2
V gene: TRBV5-1
D gene: TRBD1
clone size: .

CDR3 protein: CASSLAAPGEQYF
CDR3 DNA: TGTGCCAGCAGCTTAGCCGCGCCGGGCGAGCAGTACTTC
J gene: TRBJ2-7
V gene: TRBV7-2
D gene: .
clone size: .

CDR3 protein: CAWSVLSGLAGSQPFF
CDR3 DNA: TGTGCCTGGAGTGTACTCTCGGGACTAGCGGGATCCCAGCCGTTCTTC
J gene: TRBJ2-1
V gene: TRBV30
D gene: TRBD2
clone size: .

CDR3 protein: CASSLSRQNTEAFF
CDR3 DNA: TGTGCCAGCAGTTTATCGAGGCAGAACACTGAAGCTTTCTTT
J gene: TRBJ1-1
V gene: TRBV27
D gene: .
clone size: .

CDR3 protein: CASSLLAGGLAKNIQYF
CDR3 DNA: TGCGCCAGCAGCTTGTTGGCAGGGGGGCTAGCCAAAAACATTCAGTACTTC
J gene: TRBJ2-4
V gene: TRBV5-1
D gene: .
clone size: few

CDR3 protein: CSVVVSGNQPQHF
CDR3 DNA: TGCAGCGTTGTCGTGTCTGGCAATCAGCCCCAGCATTTT
J gene: TRBJ1-5
V gene: TRBV29-1
D gene: .
clone size: once

CDR3 protein: CASSPRGGGPDTQYF
CDR3 DNA: TGTGCCAGCTCACCACGAGGGGGGGGACCAGATACGCAGTATTTT
J gene: TRBJ2-3
V gene: TRBV18
D gene: .
clone size: .

CDR3 protein: CASSEGSGRSSYEQYF
CDR3 DNA: TGTGCCAGCAGCGAAGGGTCAGGGCGGAGCTCCTACGAGCAGTACTTC
J gene: TRBJ2-7
V gene: TRBV5-6
D gene: .
clone size: .

CDR3 protein: CASSVVLEQYF
CDR3 DNA: TGTGCCAGCAGCGTAGTCCTCGAGCAGTACTTC
J gene: TRBJ2-7
V gene: TRBV9
D gene: .
clone size: .

CDR3 protein: CASSHSGAAKNIQYF
CDR3 DNA: TGTGCCAGTAGCCATAGCGGGGCGGCCAAAAACATTCAGTACTTC
J gene: TRBJ2-4
V gene: TRBV19
D gene: TRBD2
clone size: few

CDR3 protein: CASNGGRATGELFF
CDR3 DNA: TGTGCCAGTAACGGGGGGCGCGCCACCGGGGAGCTGTTTTTT
J gene: TRBJ2-2
V gene: TRBV19
D gene: .
clone size: few

CDR3 protein: CASSLDLYGYTF
CDR3 DNA: TGTGCCAGCAGCTTAGATCTCTATGGCTACACCTTC
J gene: TRBJ1-2
V gene: TRBV7-2
D gene: .
clone size: .

CDR3 protein: CASSAGADYGYTF
CDR3 DNA: TGTGCCAGCAGTGCAGGGGCAGACTATGGCTACACCTTC
J gene: TRBJ1-2
V gene: TRBV28
D gene: .
clone size: .

CDR3 protein: CASSLTGGDTQYF
CDR3 DNA: TGTGCCAGCAGCCTAACAGGGGGAGATACGCAGTATTTT
J gene: TRBJ2-3
V gene: TRBV11-3
D gene: TRBD1
clone size: .

CDR3 protein: CASRTGSTDQPQHF
CDR3 DNA: TGTGCCAGCAGGACAGGGTCAACAGATCAGCCCCAGCATTTT
J gene: TRBJ1-5
V gene: TRBV6-5
D gene: TRBD1
clone size: once

CDR3 protein: CASSLGGEAFF
CDR3 DNA: TGTGCCAGCAGCTTAGGAGGTGAAGCTTTCTTT
J gene: TRBJ1-1
V gene: TRBV11-3
D gene: .
clone size: .

CDR3 protein: CAITPSGFLAADTQYF
CDR3 DNA: TGTGCCATCACCCCAAGCGGGTTTTTGGCGGCAGATACGCAGTATTTT
J gene: TRBJ2-3
V gene: TRBV28
D gene: .
clone size: .

CDR3 protein: CASSFQTSGRVTDTQYF
CDR3 DNA: TGTGCCAGCAGCTTCCAGACTAGCGGGAGGGTCACAGATACGCAGTATTTT
J gene: TRBJ2-3
V gene: TRBV11-2
D gene: TRBD2
clone size: once

CDR3 protein: CASSSPVQEVNSPLHF
CDR3 DNA: TGTGCCAGCAGTTCCCCGGTGCAGGAGGTAAATTCACCCCTCCACTTT
J gene: TRBJ1-6
V gene: TRBV27
D gene: .
clone size: .

CDR3 protein: CASSLGRSAEQYF
CDR3 DNA: TGTGCCAGCAGCTTAGGGCGCAGCGCCGAGCAGTACTTC
J gene: TRBJ2-7
V gene: TRBV11-2
D gene: .
clone size: few

CDR3 protein: CASSPGQGNYGYTF
CDR3 DNA: TGTGCCAGCAGTCCCGGACAGGGGAACTATGGCTACACCTTC
J gene: TRBJ1-2
V gene: TRBV27
D gene: TRBD1
clone size: .

CDR3 protein: CASSLRGNEQFF
CDR3 DNA: TGTGCCAGCAGTCTCAGGGGAAATGAGCAGTTCTTC
J gene: TRBJ2-1
V gene: TRBV6-5
D gene: .
clone size: .

CDR3 protein: CASSLFGTDHYGYTF
CDR3 DNA: TGTGCCAGCAGCTTATTCGGGACAGACCACTATGGCTACACCTTC
J gene: TRBJ1-2
V gene: TRBV7-9
D gene: TRBD1
clone size: .

CDR3 protein: CASLVGPGNTIYF
CDR3 DNA: TGTGCCAGCTTGGTGGGGCCTGGAAACACCATATATTTT
J gene: TRBJ1-3
V gene: TRBV28
D gene: .
clone size: .

CDR3 protein: CASPRGRETDTQYF
CDR3 DNA: TGTGCCAGCCCCCGGGGGAGGGAGACAGATACGCAGTATTTT
J gene: TRBJ2-3
V gene: TRBV6-5
D gene: TRBD2
clone size: .

CDR3 protein: CASSSFTSTDTQYF
CDR3 DNA: TGCGCCAGCAGCTCATTCACTTCCACAGATACGCAGTATTTT
J gene: TRBJ2-3
V gene: TRBV5-1
D gene: .
clone size: .

CDR3 protein: CASISGAMRTDTQYF
CDR3 DNA: TGTGCCAGTATTAGCGGGGCGATGCGCACAGATACGCAGTATTTT
J gene: TRBJ2-3
V gene: TRBV19
D gene: TRBD2
clone size: .

CDR3 protein: CASSPNGLAGGGQFF
CDR3 DNA: TGTGCCAGCAGCCCTAACGGACTAGCGGGGGGTGGGCAGTTCTTC
J gene: TRBJ2-1
V gene: TRBV7-3
D gene: TRBD2
clone size: .

CDR3 protein: CAWSVAYEQYF
CDR3 DNA: TGTGCCTGGAGTGTCGCGTACGAGCAGTACTTC
J gene: TRBJ2-7
V gene: TRBV30
D gene: .
clone size: .

CDR3 protein: CASTGVTNEKLFF
CDR3 DNA: TGTGCCAGCACAGGGGTGACTAATGAAAAACTGTTTTTT
J gene: TRBJ1-4
V gene: TRBV6-1
D gene: .
clone size: few

CDR3 protein: CASNLGTENSPLHF
CDR3 DNA: TGTGCCAGTAACCTAGGGACAGAAAATTCACCCCTCCACTTT
J gene: TRBJ1-6
V gene: TRBV18
D gene: TRBD1
clone size: .

CDR3 protein: CASSPSGGPTEAFF
CDR3 DNA: TGTGCCAGCAGTCCTTCGGGGGGGCCCACTGAAGCTTTCTTT
J gene: TRBJ1-1
V gene: TRBV25-1
D gene: .
clone size: .

CDR3 protein: CASSLETGSSGNTIYF
CDR3 DNA: TGCGCCAGCAGCTTGGAGACAGGTTCTTCTGGAAACACCATATATTTT
J gene: TRBJ1-3
V gene: TRBV5-1
D gene: .
clone size: .